These T cell receptor beta chains were read from a single sample in a study of Graves' ophthalmopathy and Graves' hyperthyroidism. TCRdb reprocessed the multiplex PCR reads with MiXCR, giving one entry per CDR3 protein. The sample records over a million distinct CDR3 sequences, approximately 35% being singletons. The sample taken for sequencing was peripheral blood or thyroid tissue (not recorded which). The receptors were gathered from an adult man with Graves' hyperthyroidism. The CDR3 runs from the conserved cysteine through the conserved F or W. A D gene is named only where the DNA matches it firmly. Clone size is given for some rows only: seen once, a few or many times, or a class if the clone is expanded.

cdr3_nt	cdr3_aa	d_call	v_call	j_call	clone_size
TGTGCCAGTAGTATTGTTGGGGGGTCCGCCGAGACCCAGTACTTC	CASSIVGGSAETQYF	-	TRBV19	TRBJ2-5	-
TGTGCCAGCAGCTTGGGTGGCCTACAAGGTAGCACTGAAGCTTTCTTT	CASSLGGLQGSTEAFF	-	TRBV5-4	TRBJ1-1	few
TGTGCCAGCAGTTTATCTATGGGGGGCCGGGCAGATCAGCCCCAGCATTTT	CASSLSMGGRADQPQHF	-	TRBV12-3/TRBV12-4	TRBJ1-5	few
TGTGCCAGCAGCCAAGATGGCAGGGGCGGTTCACCCCTCCACTTT	CASSQDGRGGSPLHF	-	TRBV3-1	TRBJ1-6	-
TGTGCCAGCAGTCGGGTAGGGGGCAACAATCAGCCCCAGCATTTT	CASSRVGGNNQPQHF	TRBD1	TRBV5-1	TRBJ1-5	-
TGTGCCAGCAGTTACTCCTATTACCGGGACTACGAGCAGTACTTC	CASSYSYYRDYEQYF	-	TRBV6-5	TRBJ2-7	-
TGCGCCAGCAGCTTTGGGGTCCCGGCCATGAACACTGAAGCTTTCTTT	CASSFGVPAMNTEAFF	-	TRBV5-1	TRBJ1-1	-
TGCAGCGTTGAGCGACAGGGGGCCGCCTATGGCTACACCTTC	CSVERQGAAYGYTF	TRBD1	TRBV29-1	TRBJ1-2	many
TGTGCCAGCAGTGCACAGGGGCTCGAGCAGTACTTC	CASSAQGLEQYF	TRBD1	TRBV6-1	TRBJ2-7	few
TGTGCCAGCAGCTTAGCGCCCAGGGGAGGAAGAAACACCATATATTTT	CASSLAPRGGRNTIYF	-	TRBV11-1	TRBJ1-3	-
TGTGCCAGCAGCTTAGGGTCTCTCCGGGACTACGAGCAGTACTTC	CASSLGSLRDYEQYF	-	TRBV7-9	TRBJ2-7	many
TGTGCCAGCAGCTTGGTTGGGGGTGCGGACGAGCAGTACTTC	CASSLVGGADEQYF	-	TRBV5-4	TRBJ2-7	-
TGTGCCTGGAGTTGGGACAGTCTTACCTACGAGCAGTACTTC	CAWSWDSLTYEQYF	TRBD1	TRBV30	TRBJ2-7	-
TGCAGTGCGTCGAGAGGAGGAAATTCACCCCTCCACTTT	CSASRGGNSPLHF	-	TRBV20-1	TRBJ1-6	many
TGCAGCGTGGCCGGGACTAGCGGGGACAATGAGCAGTTCTTT	CSVAGTSGDNEQFF	-	TRBV29-1	TRBJ1-1	-
TGTGCCAGCAGCTTACAGGGGGCCCCCCGTACAGGGCAGTACTTC	CASSLQGAPRTGQYF	TRBD1	TRBV7-2	TRBJ2-7	-
TGCGCCAGCAGCCAAGATCCGGACGGCCCGCGGGGCTACACCTTC	CASSQDPDGPRGYTF	-	TRBV4-3	TRBJ1-2	many
TGTGCCAGCACCCGTGGCCGTTCGAACACCGGGGAGCTGTTTTTT	CASTRGRSNTGELFF	-	TRBV10-2	TRBJ2-2	-
TGTGCCAGCAGCGTAGACGGGCCACCGAACACTGAAGCTTTCTTT	CASSVDGPPNTEAFF	-	TRBV9	TRBJ1-1	many
TGTGCCATCAGTGAAGGGACAGTAAATTCACCCCTCCACTTT	CAISEGTVNSPLHF	TRBD1	TRBV10-3	TRBJ1-6	few
TGCAGTGCTAGAAAGACAGGGACAGGTAGGGGCACTGAAGCTTTCTTT	CSARKTGTGRGTEAFF	TRBD1	TRBV20-1	TRBJ1-1	-
TGTGCCCCGGGACAGGGGTTCTACGAGCAGTACTTC	CAPGQGFYEQYF	TRBD1	TRBV2	TRBJ2-7	few
TGTGCCAGCAGTTACTCCGGAGGGTTCTACGAGCAGTACTTC	CASSYSGGFYEQYF	-	TRBV6-5	TRBJ2-7	many